This is a list of T cell receptor beta chains from one sample in a study of somatic mutations in cytotoxic T cells in rheumatoid arthritis. Some clones are missing from TCRdb's copy, which holds only in-frame ones; the method was immunoSEQ multiplex PCR. The sample yields 6,000 or so clones, approximately 67% seen once. The material sequenced was CD8+ T cells sorted from blood. The receptors shown here come from a woman aged 45-60 years in good health. CDR3s include the opening cysteine and the closing phenylalanine or tryptophan. A D gene is named only where the DNA matches it firmly. Size is stated for part of the rows, as once, few or many counts, or as a class when the clone is expanded.

v_call: TRBV5-6; clone_size: .; j_call: TRBJ1-1; d_call: .; cdr3_aa: CASSPDRRRMNTEAFF; cdr3_nt: TGTGCCAGCAGCCCTGACAGGAGACGGATGAACACTGAAGCTTTCTTT
v_call: TRBV4-1; clone_size: few; j_call: TRBJ1-2; d_call: .; cdr3_aa: CASSQSPTGQRLGYGYTF; cdr3_nt: TGCGCCAGCAGCCAATCGCCTACCGGACAGAGACTGGGCTATGGCTACACCTTC
v_call: TRBV7-6; clone_size: .; j_call: TRBJ1-3; d_call: .; cdr3_aa: CASSSGQGLAGNTIYF; cdr3_nt: TGTGCCAGCAGTTCGGGGCAGGGGCTTGCAGGAAACACCATATATTTT
v_call: TRBV5-1; clone_size: .; j_call: TRBJ2-2; d_call: .; cdr3_aa: CASRSPGTGELFF; cdr3_nt: TGCGCCAGTCGTTCGCCGGGCACCGGGGAGCTGTTTTTT
v_call: TRBV5-1; clone_size: .; j_call: TRBJ2-5; d_call: TRBD2; cdr3_aa: CASSLSSGGAETQYF; cdr3_nt: TGCGCCAGCAGCTTGTCTAGCGGGGGGGCAGAGACCCAGTACTTC
v_call: TRBV7-9; clone_size: .; j_call: TRBJ2-7; d_call: TRBD2; cdr3_aa: CASSTSQLAGGFIVEQYF; cdr3_nt: TGTGCCAGCAGCACCAGCCAACTAGCGGGGGGCTTTATTGTCGAGCAGTACTTC
v_call: TRBV29-1; clone_size: medium-sized; j_call: TRBJ1-1; d_call: .; cdr3_aa: CSVVALNTEAFF; cdr3_nt: TGCAGCGTTGTGGCTTTGAACACTGAAGCTTTCTTT
v_call: TRBV28; clone_size: .; j_call: TRBJ2-2; d_call: TRBD1; cdr3_aa: CASSFPAETGPSTGELFF; cdr3_nt: TGTGCCAGCAGTTTCCCCGCAGAGACAGGGCCCTCCACCGGGGAGCTGTTTTTT
v_call: TRBV27; clone_size: once; j_call: TRBJ1-2; d_call: TRBD1; cdr3_aa: CASSLNGTGTVYGYTF; cdr3_nt: TGTGCCAGCAGTTTAAATGGGACAGGGACTGTCTATGGCTACACCTTC
v_call: TRBV27; clone_size: .; j_call: TRBJ1-2; d_call: TRBD1; cdr3_aa: CASSPATDRFYGYTF; cdr3_nt: TGTGCCAGCAGTCCCGCCACGGACAGGTTCTATGGCTACACCTTC
v_call: TRBV6-4; clone_size: .; j_call: TRBJ2-3; d_call: TRBD2; cdr3_aa: CASSDSTSGGGTDTQYF; cdr3_nt: TGTGCCAGCAGTGACTCGACTAGCGGGGGAGGCACAGATACGCAGTATTTT
v_call: TRBV7-9; clone_size: .; j_call: TRBJ2-5; d_call: TRBD2; cdr3_aa: CASLPSGQETQYF; cdr3_nt: TGTGCCAGCCTCCCTAGCGGGCAAGAGACCCAGTACTTC
v_call: TRBV15; clone_size: few; j_call: TRBJ2-3; d_call: TRBD1; cdr3_aa: CATSTQRGQGTDTQYF; cdr3_nt: TGTGCCACCAGCACCCAGAGGGGACAGGGCACAGATACGCAGTATTTT
v_call: TRBV7-3; clone_size: .; j_call: TRBJ2-4; d_call: .; cdr3_aa: CASSSGGPDKNIQYF; cdr3_nt: TGTGCCAGCAGCTCCGGGGGGCCGGATAAAAACATTCAGTACTTC
v_call: TRBV25-1; clone_size: .; j_call: TRBJ2-5; d_call: .; cdr3_aa: CASSETTARGTQYF; cdr3_nt: TGTGCCAGCAGTGAAACCACTGCAAGGGGGACCCAGTACTTC
v_call: TRBV5-4; clone_size: once; j_call: TRBJ1-1; d_call: .; cdr3_aa: CASSQTENTEAFF; cdr3_nt: TGTGCCAGCAGCCAGACTGAGAACACTGAAGCTTTCTTT
v_call: TRBV4-1; clone_size: .; j_call: TRBJ1-4; d_call: .; cdr3_aa: CASSPGGEKLFF; cdr3_nt: TGCGCCAGCAGCCCCGGGGGGGAAAAACTGTTTTTT
v_call: TRBV21-1; clone_size: few; j_call: TRBJ2-2; d_call: .; cdr3_aa: CASSKNGTGGTGELFF; cdr3_nt: TGTGCCAGCAGCAAAAATGGGACAGGGGGAACCGGGGAGCTGTTTTTT
v_call: TRBV19; clone_size: .; j_call: TRBJ2-7; d_call: TRBD1; cdr3_aa: CASSGSGTGFEQYF; cdr3_nt: TGTGCCAGTAGTGGGTCCGGGACAGGGTTCGAGCAGTACTTC
v_call: TRBV27; clone_size: few; j_call: TRBJ2-7; d_call: TRBD1; cdr3_aa: CASSSGTGLFSDEQYF; cdr3_nt: TGTGCCAGCAGTTCAGGGACAGGGCTTTTTTCGGACGAGCAGTACTTC
v_call: TRBV5-5; clone_size: few; j_call: TRBJ1-3; d_call: .; cdr3_aa: CASSLPGQLSGNTIYF; cdr3_nt: TGTGCCAGCAGCTTACCGGGACAACTCTCTGGAAACACCATATATTTT
v_call: TRBV4-1; clone_size: .; j_call: TRBJ2-3; d_call: .; cdr3_aa: CASRWGGRSETDTQYF; cdr3_nt: TGCGCCAGCAGATGGGGGGGCCGTAGCGAAACAGATACGCAGTATTTT
v_call: TRBV25-1; clone_size: .; j_call: TRBJ1-2; d_call: TRBD1; cdr3_aa: CASSEWGTENGYTF; cdr3_nt: TGTGCCAGCAGTGAATGGGGGACAGAGAATGGCTACACCTTC
v_call: TRBV11-3; clone_size: .; j_call: TRBJ1-1; d_call: .; cdr3_aa: CASSSRANTEAFF; cdr3_nt: TGTGCCAGCAGCTCCAGGGCGAACACTGAAGCTTTCTTT
v_call: TRBV7-9; clone_size: .; j_call: TRBJ1-5; d_call: .; cdr3_aa: CASSLGGRPVGNQPQHF; cdr3_nt: TGTGCCAGCAGCTTAGGGGGGCGGCCCGTGGGCAATCAGCCCCAGCATTTT
v_call: TRBV7-6; clone_size: once; j_call: TRBJ2-3; d_call: TRBD2; cdr3_aa: CASSLLLAGGADTQYF; cdr3_nt: TGTGCCAGCAGCTTATTATTAGCGGGGGGTGCAGATACGCAGTATTTT
v_call: TRBV4-2; clone_size: medium-sized; j_call: TRBJ1-1; d_call: .; cdr3_aa: CASSQTENTEAFF; cdr3_nt: TGTGCCAGCAGCCAGACTGAGAACACTGAAGCTTTCTTT
v_call: TRBV6-1; clone_size: .; j_call: TRBJ2-1; d_call: TRBD2; cdr3_aa: CASRGGTSVKYEQFF; cdr3_nt: TGTGCCAGCAGGGGGGGGACTAGCGTGAAGTATGAGCAGTTCTTC
v_call: TRBV12-5; clone_size: .; j_call: TRBJ2-5; d_call: .; cdr3_aa: CASGPGLRETQYF; cdr3_nt: TGTGCTAGTGGCCCTGGACTGCGAGAGACCCAGTACTTC
v_call: TRBV9; clone_size: .; j_call: TRBJ1-3; d_call: .; cdr3_aa: CASSVGASSGNTIYF; cdr3_nt: TGTGCCAGCAGCGTAGGGGCGAGCTCTGGAAACACCATATATTTT
v_call: TRBV5-1; clone_size: .; j_call: TRBJ1-2; d_call: TRBD1; cdr3_aa: CASSSGTGSGYTF; cdr3_nt: TGCGCCAGCAGCTCCGGGACAGGGAGTGGCTACACCTTC
v_call: TRBV9; clone_size: .; j_call: TRBJ1-1; d_call: .; cdr3_aa: CASSPWNTEAFF; cdr3_nt: TGTGCCAGCAGCCCTTGGAACACTGAAGCTTTCTTT
v_call: TRBV10-3; clone_size: .; j_call: TRBJ2-1; d_call: .; cdr3_aa: CAISGTGKSPYNEQFF; cdr3_nt: TGTGCCATCAGTGGCACAGGGAAATCCCCCTACAATGAGCAGTTCTTC
v_call: TRBV19; clone_size: .; j_call: TRBJ2-5; d_call: .; cdr3_aa: CASSMGWRLRQETQYF; cdr3_nt: TGTGCCAGTAGTATGGGTTGGAGGTTACGCCAAGAGACCCAGTACTTC
v_call: TRBV10-1; clone_size: .; j_call: TRBJ1-2; d_call: .; cdr3_aa: CASSEQDGYTF; cdr3_nt: TGCGCCAGCAGTGAGCAGGATGGCTACACCTTC
v_call: TRBV11-2; clone_size: .; j_call: TRBJ2-1; d_call: .; cdr3_aa: CASSSAGVYSYNEQFF; cdr3_nt: TGTGCCAGCAGCTCGGCAGGGGTTTACTCCTACAATGAGCAGTTCTTC
v_call: TRBV5-1; clone_size: .; j_call: TRBJ1-2; d_call: TRBD1; cdr3_aa: CASSFTTGSSPNYGYTF; cdr3_nt: TGCGCCAGCAGCTTTACGACAGGGAGCTCGCCTAACTATGGCTACACCTTC
v_call: TRBV27; clone_size: .; j_call: TRBJ2-7; d_call: .; cdr3_aa: CASSLSRGGDYEQYF; cdr3_nt: TGTGCCAGCAGTTTATCGAGGGGGGGGGACTACGAGCAGTACTTC
v_call: TRBV2; clone_size: once; j_call: TRBJ2-6; d_call: .; cdr3_aa: CASRQAAGANVLTF; cdr3_nt: TGTGCCAGCAGACAGGCTGCTGGGGCCAACGTCCTGACTTTC
v_call: TRBV9; clone_size: .; j_call: TRBJ2-7; d_call: TRBD1; cdr3_aa: CASSVQGQGLDEQYF; cdr3_nt: TGTGCCAGCAGCGTACAGGGACAGGGCCTGGACGAGCAGTACTTC
v_call: TRBV6-4; clone_size: .; j_call: TRBJ1-2; d_call: .; cdr3_aa: CASSDGRGYTF; cdr3_nt: TGTGCCAGCAGTGACGGTCGGGGCTACACCTTC
v_call: TRBV14; clone_size: once; j_call: TRBJ2-7; d_call: .; cdr3_aa: CASSQDVQGYYEQYF; cdr3_nt: TGTGCCAGCAGCCAAGATGTACAGGGATACTACGAGCAGTACTTC
v_call: TRBV19; clone_size: once; j_call: TRBJ1-4; d_call: TRBD1; cdr3_aa: CASTVVLVDRGINEKLFF; cdr3_nt: TGTGCCAGTACCGTCGTTTTAGTCGACAGGGGGATTAATGAAAAACTGTTTTTT
v_call: TRBV13; clone_size: once; j_call: TRBJ2-7; d_call: TRBD1; cdr3_aa: CASSPGSGGVYEQYF; cdr3_nt: TGTGCCAGCAGCCCAGGGTCAGGGGGCGTCTACGAGCAGTACTTC
v_call: TRBV2; clone_size: .; j_call: TRBJ1-3; d_call: .; cdr3_aa: CASTRQAKSGNTIYF; cdr3_nt: TGTGCCAGCACTAGACAGGCAAAGTCTGGAAACACCATATATTTT
v_call: TRBV5-5; clone_size: few; j_call: TRBJ1-3; d_call: .; cdr3_aa: CASSLLNSYGNTIYF; cdr3_nt: TGTGCCAGCAGCTTGCTCAACAGTTATGGAAACACCATATATTTT
v_call: TRBV4-1; clone_size: .; j_call: TRBJ1-5; d_call: .; cdr3_aa: CASSQEQGPGPQHF; cdr3_nt: TGCGCCAGCAGCCAAGAGCAGGGGCCAGGGCCCCAGCATTTT
v_call: TRBV7-6; clone_size: .; j_call: TRBJ1-5; d_call: .; cdr3_aa: CASSSPLGPQHF; cdr3_nt: TGTGCCAGCAGCTCTCCCCTAGGGCCCCAGCATTTT
v_call: TRBV5-8; clone_size: few; j_call: TRBJ2-7; d_call: TRBD1; cdr3_aa: CASSAGTGVREQYF; cdr3_nt: TGTGCCAGCAGCGCCGGGACAGGGGTTCGAGAGCAGTACTTC
v_call: TRBV6-5; clone_size: .; j_call: TRBJ2-1; d_call: .; cdr3_aa: CASSKPPGVWNEQFF; cdr3_nt: TGTGCCAGCAGTAAACCCCCAGGGGTTTGGAATGAGCAGTTCTTC
v_call: TRBV7-6; clone_size: .; j_call: TRBJ1-4; d_call: .; cdr3_aa: CASSLVQVPNEKLFF; cdr3_nt: TGTGCCAGCAGCTTAGTTCAGGTGCCGAATGAAAAACTGTTTTTT
v_call: TRBV5-6; clone_size: .; j_call: TRBJ2-7; d_call: .; cdr3_aa: CASRDGHSYEQYF; cdr3_nt: TGTGCCAGCAGGGATGGACACTCCTACGAGCAGTACTTC
v_call: TRBV28; clone_size: .; j_call: TRBJ2-5; d_call: .; cdr3_aa: CASSFLSQETQYF; cdr3_nt: TGTGCCAGCAGTTTCCTTTCCCAAGAGACCCAGTACTTC
v_call: TRBV4-1; clone_size: few; j_call: TRBJ2-2; d_call: TRBD2; cdr3_aa: CASSQAGGSNTGELFF; cdr3_nt: TGCGCCAGCAGCCAAGCGGGAGGGTCGAACACCGGGGAGCTGTTTTTT
v_call: TRBV7-9; clone_size: .; j_call: TRBJ1-4; d_call: .; cdr3_aa: CASSSSGQPPEKLFF; cdr3_nt: TGTGCCAGCAGCTCCTCCGGACAGCCCCCCGAAAAACTGTTTTTT
v_call: TRBV7-3; clone_size: .; j_call: TRBJ2-1; d_call: TRBD2; cdr3_aa: CASSLGRGGDNEQFF; cdr3_nt: TGTGCCAGCAGCTTAGGGCGGGGGGGCGACAATGAGCAGTTCTTC
v_call: TRBV4-2; clone_size: .; j_call: TRBJ2-3; d_call: .; cdr3_aa: CASSQAFLPSSTDTQYF; cdr3_nt: TGTGCCAGCAGCCAAGCCTTCCTTCCCTCTAGCACAGATACGCAGTATTTT
v_call: TRBV4-1; clone_size: .; j_call: TRBJ2-1; d_call: .; cdr3_aa: CASSQEGADYNEQFF; cdr3_nt: TGCGCCAGCAGCCAAGAAGGGGCGGACTACAATGAGCAGTTCTTC